The 24 T cell receptor beta chains in this list originate from one sample, sequenced in a study of T cell changes during pregnancy in multiple sclerosis. Clones were sequenced by immunoSEQ multiplex PCR, and TCRdb holds only the in-frame ones, with some missing. The sample has 34,000 or so clones; about nine tenths are singletons. The sequences come from CD8+ T cells from peripheral blood mononuclear cells, collected in the first trimester of pregnancy. All receptors come from a female donor with multiple sclerosis, enrolled in a pregnancy study.

V and J are TRBV25-1 and TRBJ2-1; D is undetermined. The CDR3 is made up of 15 amino acids. The V and J ends lost 3 bases and 0 bases respectively, with 9 bases between them. The germline CDR1 and CDR2 sequences are MGHDK and SYGVNS. The CDR3 spells CASSDAMHSYNEQFF. The CDR3 nucleotides read TGTGCCAGCAGTGATGCTATGCACTCCTACAATGAGCAGTTCTTC.

The V call is TRBV4-1, the J call TRBJ2-7, with TRBD2 matching over 8 bases. CDR3 length: 16 amino acids. CDR1 is MGHRA and CDR2 is YSYEKL in the germline V gene. V lost 1 base, J lost 5 bases, and 10 bases stayed unmatched. CDR3 DNA sequence: TGCGCCAGCAGCCAAGTTGTTTTAGCGGGATATGACGAGCAGTACTTC. Its protein product is CASSQVVLAGYDEQYF.

The sample holds one count of this clone. V is TRBV7-9 and J is TRBJ2-1; tentative D call: TRBD2 (5 bases). Trimming shortened V by 3 bases and J by 10 bases, and 10 bases separated the two germline ends. The germline V gene has CDR1 SEHNR and CDR2 FQNEAQ (reference sequence). The CDR3 is 12 residues long. The chain's CDR3 is CASSFGVEEQFF. The CDR3 DNA reads as TGTGCCAGCAGCTTCGGGGTAGAGGAGCAGTTCTTC.

J is TRBJ2-1 and V is TRBV28; 13 bases match TRBD2. CDR1 and CDR2 (germline): MDHEN, SYDVKM. The CDR3 contains 18 residues. V gave up 4 bases and J gave up 5 bases; unmatched junction bases: 11. CDR3 sequence reads: CASSSLWETSGRHNEQFF. The CDR3 region has the DNA TGTGCCAGCAGTTCCCTCTGGGAGACTAGCGGGAGGCACAATGAGCAGTTCTTC.

The V call is TRBV2, the J call TRBJ2-1, with no clear D. Trimming stripped 3 bases from V and 7 bases from J, with 7 bases between. Germline V gives CDR1 SNHLY, CDR2 FYNNEI. The CDR3 totals 12 residues. CDR3 sequence (DNA): TGTGCCAGCAGTGATCTATCGAATGAGCAGTTCTTC. Protein product: CASSDLSNEQFF. Together with reference TRBV2 and TRBJ2-1, the CDR3 gives the full variable domain: EPEVTQTPSHQVTQMGQEVILRCVPISNHLYFYWYRQILGQKVEFLVSFYNNEISEKSEIFDDQFSVERPDGSNFTLKIRSTKLEDSAMYFCASSDLSNEQFFGPGTRLTVL.

The chain uses TRBV5-6 and TRBJ2-7, with no clear D. Trimming left V 2 bases short and J 0 bases short, with 6 bases between. The CDR3 has 13 amino acids. Germline CDR1 SGHDT, CDR2 YYEEEE. The CDR3 coding sequence is TGTGCCAGCAGCTTTGGCACCTCCTACGAGCAGTACTTC. Its translation is CASSFGTSYEQYF. The full variable domain, completed using reference TRBV5-6 and TRBJ2-7, is DAGVTQSPTHLIKTRGQQVTLRCSPKSGHDTVSWYQQALGQGPQFIFQYYEEEERQRGNFPDRFSGHQFPNYSSELNVNALLLGDSALYLCASSFGTSYEQYFGPGTRLTVT.

The chain couples TRBV27 to TRBJ1-5; a weak D match, TRBD1 (6 bases). Trimming shortened V by 5 bases and J by 3 bases, and 11 bases separated the two germline ends. Germline V gene data show CDR1 as MNHEY and CDR2 as SMNVEV (reference sequence). This CDR3 comprises 14 residues. This chain's CDR3 is CASSPTGYNQPQHF. Written as DNA, the CDR3 is TGTGCCAGCAGTCCTACAGGGTACAATCAGCCCCAGCATTTT.

This clone was seen more than once but under ten times. The rearrangement joins TRBV7-9 to TRBJ1-5; TRBD1 is a possible D gene (5 bases). Germline assignment: CDR1 SEHNR and CDR2 FQNEAQ (reference sequence). CDR3 length: 15 residues. Trimming took off 7 bases at V and 7 bases at J, with 20 bases between the two ends. CDR3: CASIQLWGDLQPQHF. The CDR3 DNA follows: TGTGCCAGCATCCAGTTGTGGGGGGACCTGCAGCCCCAGCATTTT.

The rearrangement uses TRBV2 and TRBJ2-3; TRBD2 might be the D (5 bases). Germline CDR1 and CDR2: SNHLY and FYNNEI. V lost 8 bases to trimming and J lost 3 bases, with 18 bases between them. The CDR3 totals 15 residues. Written as DNA, the CDR3 is TGTGCCAGCCAGGAGAGTGGAAGGAGGACAGATACGCAGTATTTT. This codes for CASQESGRRTDTQYF.

The V call is TRBV2, the J call TRBJ2-7; perhaps TRBD1 as D (6 bases). The V gene's germline CDR1 is SNHLY and CDR2 FYNNEI. This CDR3 region has 16 residues. V lost 2 bases and J lost 7, with 21 bases in between. The CDR3 DNA sequence: TGTGCCAGCAGTGAACGGAGCCCGGGACACCTCCTAGAGCAGTACTTC. Encoded protein: CASSERSPGHLLEQYF.

This chain connects TRBV2 to TRBJ2-7; TRBD1 might be the D (6 bases). The CDR3 sequence is 17 residues long. Deletions cut 4 bases from V and 2 bases from J, with 21 bases between. Germline V lookup: CDR1 SNHLY, CDR2 FYNNEI. The CDR3 reads CASSAGRWDIGTYEQYF. CDR3 bases: TGTGCCAGCAGTGCGGGAAGGTGGGACATTGGGACCTACGAGCAGTACTTC. Together with reference TRBV2 and TRBJ2-7, the CDR3 gives the full variable domain: EPEVTQTPSHQVTQMGQEVILRCVPISNHLYFYWYRQILGQKVEFLVSFYNNEISEKSEIFDDQFSVERPDGSNFTLKIRSTKLEDSAMYFCASSAGRWDIGTYEQYFGPGTRLTVT.

The genes are TRBV7-8 and TRBJ1-4; possibly TRBD1 for D (5 bases). Germline V gene lookup returns CDR1 SGHVS and CDR2 FQNEAQ. With 5 bases removed from V and 3 bases from J, the gap between germline ends came to 13 bases. CDR3 length: 15 residues. Here the CDR3 reads CASSTRAGANEKLFF. CDR3 bases: TGTGCCAGCAGCACCCGCGCGGGGGCTAATGAAAAACTGTTTTTT.

The chain is built from TRBV4-1 and TRBJ1-5, with 8 bases matching TRBD1. The V gene end was trimmed by 1 base and the J gene end by 7 bases; junction bases not matched to a gene: 6. Germline V gene data show CDR1 as MGHRA and CDR2 as YSYEKL. This CDR3 spans 15 amino acids. The CDR3 bases are TGCGCCAGCAGCCAAGCTCAGGGGGCCAGGCAGCCCCAGCATTTT. It encodes CASSQAQGARQPQHF.

The chain combines TRBV7-9 with TRBJ2-7; 7 positions agree with TRBD1. The CDR3 is 14 amino acids. V shed 3 bases and J 3 bases; nucleotides not matched to a gene: 5. CDR1 is SEHNR and CDR2 is FQNEAQ in the germline V gene (reference sequence). In DNA form, the CDR3 reads TGTGCCAGCAGCTTCCGGGACAGATACTACGAGCAGTACTTC. It encodes CASSFRDRYYEQYF.

Here the CDR3 DNA reads TGTGCCAGCAGGCGTGAAAAACTGTTTTTT. Amino acid sequence: CASRREKLFF. The rearrangement links TRBV2 to TRBJ1-4; D gene ambiguous. This CDR3 region has 10 residues. Trimming stripped 6 bases from V and 7 bases from J, with 3 bases between. Per the germline V gene, CDR1 is SNHLY and CDR2 is FYNNEI.

This clone is a singleton in its sample. V gene TRBV28 combines with J gene TRBJ2-5; 13 nucleotides line up with TRBD2. The CDR3 covers 16 residues. Germline-derived CDR1 and CDR2 are MDHEN and SYDVKM. V lost 7 bases, J lost 5 bases, and 10 bases stayed unmatched. This chain's CDR3 is CASTRLAGGGWETQYF. CDR3 nucleotides: TGTGCCAGCACCCGACTAGCGGGAGGAGGGTGGGAGACCCAGTACTTC.

A word on this clone: The junction departs from the called germline gene at one end, perhaps through a read error. Other DNA sequences within the sample encode an identical CDR3. CDR3 DNA sequence: TGCGCCAGCAGTTTATTAGCGGGGGACCACCAAGAGACCCAGTACTTC. Encoded protein: CASSLLAGDHQETQYF. The chain combines TRBV27 with TRBJ2-5, with 9 bases fitting TRBD2. Germline values: CDR1 MNHEY, CDR2 SMNVEV (reference sequence). This CDR3 region has 16 residues.

The chain is built from TRBV6-1 and TRBJ2-6, with D perhaps matching TRBD2 (6 bases). The CDR3 sequence is 18 residues long. The V and J ends lost 0 bases and 0 bases respectively, with 12 bases between them. In germline, CDR1 is MNHNS, CDR2 SASEGT. CDR3 sequence: CASSEAASGPSGANVLTF. Here the CDR3 DNA reads TGTGCCAGCAGTGAAGCGGCCAGCGGGCCCTCTGGGGCCAACGTCCTGACTTTC.

Concerning this clone itself: Other DNA sequences in the sample encode the same CDR3. The chain links TRBV27 to TRBJ1-2, with 8 bases aligning to TRBD1. This CDR3 contains 13 residues. The V and J ends lost 5 bases and 3 bases, in that order; junction bases with no gene match: 2. CDR1 and CDR2 from the germline V gene are MNHEY and SMNVEV (reference sequence). As DNA, the CDR3 is TGTGCCAGCAGTGGACAGGGAGACTATGGCTACACCTTC. Translation gives CASSGQGDYGYTF.

This clone showed up just a few times. The chain has TRBV7-8 and TRBJ1-3, with 7 bases identical to TRBD1. V shed 5 bases, J shed 0 bases, and the junction held 10 bases outside the gene matches. From germline, CDR1 is SGHVS and CDR2 FQNEAQ. CDR3 size: 17 residues. CDR3 loop: CASSLWTGLDSGNTIYF. The CDR3 nucleotides read TGTGCCAGCAGCCTCTGGACAGGACTCGACTCTGGAAACACCATATATTTT.

CDR3 in amino acids: CASSISAETQYF. CDR3 in DNA: TGTGCCAGTAGTATAAGCGCGGAGACCCAGTACTTC. The genes are TRBV19 and TRBJ2-5; D is uncertain. V shed 2 bases and J shed 5 bases, with 6 bases lying between them. This CDR3 region has 12 residues. Germline V gives CDR1 LNHDA, CDR2 SQIVND (reference sequence).

The J gene is TRBJ1-5, the V gene TRBV11-2; D remains unclear. Trimming stripped 3 bases from V and 10 bases from J, with 22 bases between. CDR1 SGHAT and CDR2 FQNNGV come from the germline V gene. The CDR3 spans 16 residues. This CDR3 is CASSFITVGVVFPQHF. The CDR3 DNA is TGTGCCAGCAGCTTCATTACCGTCGGGGTTGTCTTCCCCCAGCATTTT. Together with reference TRBV11-2 and TRBJ1-5, the CDR3 gives the full variable domain: EAGVAQSPRYKIIEKRQSVAFWCNPISGHATLYWYQQILGQGPKLLIQFQNNGVVDDSQLPKDRFSAERLKGVDSTLKIQPAKLEDSAVYLCASSFITVGVVFPQHFGDGTRLSIL.

The gene calls are TRBV7-9 and TRBJ1-2; D is perhaps TRBD1 (6 bases). CDR3 length equals 15 residues. The V end lost 2 bases, the J end lost 2 bases, and 12 bases lay between the germline ends. Looked up from germline, CDR1 is SEHNR and CDR2 is FQNEAQ (reference sequence). Here the CDR3 DNA reads TGTGCCAGCAGCTTAACTGCAGGGGCCAACTATGGCTACACCTTC. As protein: CASSLTAGANYGYTF.

The chain couples TRBV7-9 to TRBJ1-4; 10 positions match TRBD1. V lost 5 bases, J lost 6 bases, and 3 bases stayed unmatched. Germline V CDR1 and CDR2: SEHNR, FQNEAQ (reference sequence). The CDR3 has 14 residues. In nucleotides, the CDR3 is TGTGCCAGCAGCCCTGACAGGGGGCATGAAAAACTGTTTTTT. Protein sequence: CASSPDRGHEKLFF.